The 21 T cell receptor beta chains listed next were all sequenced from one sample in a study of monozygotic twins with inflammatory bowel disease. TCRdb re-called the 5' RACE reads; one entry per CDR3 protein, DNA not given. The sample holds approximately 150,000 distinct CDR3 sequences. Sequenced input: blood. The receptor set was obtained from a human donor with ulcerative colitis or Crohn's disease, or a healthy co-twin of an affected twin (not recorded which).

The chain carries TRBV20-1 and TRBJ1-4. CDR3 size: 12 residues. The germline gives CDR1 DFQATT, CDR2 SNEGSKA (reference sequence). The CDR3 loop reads CSATATNEKLFF.

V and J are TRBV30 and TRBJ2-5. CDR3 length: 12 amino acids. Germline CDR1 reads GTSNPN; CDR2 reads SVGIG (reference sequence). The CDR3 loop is CAWSTAGETQYF.

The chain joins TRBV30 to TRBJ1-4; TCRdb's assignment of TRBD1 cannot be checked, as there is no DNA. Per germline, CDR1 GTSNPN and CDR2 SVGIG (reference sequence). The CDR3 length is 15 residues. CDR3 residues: CAWSQVGRRNEKLFF.

The CDR3 region is CASSYSGSVEAAFF. This chain connects TRBV5-1 to TRBJ1-1. Germline V gives CDR1 SGHRS, CDR2 YFSETQ. This CDR3 contains 14 residues.

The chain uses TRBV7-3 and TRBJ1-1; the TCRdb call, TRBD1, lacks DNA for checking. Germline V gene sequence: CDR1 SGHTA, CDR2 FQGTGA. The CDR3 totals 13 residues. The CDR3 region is CASSLDGATEAFF.

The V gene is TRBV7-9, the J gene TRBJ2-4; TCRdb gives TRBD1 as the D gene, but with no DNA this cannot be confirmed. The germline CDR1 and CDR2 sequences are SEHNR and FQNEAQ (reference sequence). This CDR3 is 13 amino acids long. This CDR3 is CASSLRQGVDLYF.

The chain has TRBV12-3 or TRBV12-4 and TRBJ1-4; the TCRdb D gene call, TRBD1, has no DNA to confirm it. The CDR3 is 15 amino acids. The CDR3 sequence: CASSFRGRVMEKLFF.

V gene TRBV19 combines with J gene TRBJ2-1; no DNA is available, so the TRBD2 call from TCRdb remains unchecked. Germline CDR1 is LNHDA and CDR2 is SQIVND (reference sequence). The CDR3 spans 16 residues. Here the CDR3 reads CASSALRATAYNEQFF.

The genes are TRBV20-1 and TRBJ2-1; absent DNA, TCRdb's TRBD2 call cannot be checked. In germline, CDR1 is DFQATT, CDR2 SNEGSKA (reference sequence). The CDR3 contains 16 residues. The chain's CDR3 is CSATGTTEKNYNEQFF.

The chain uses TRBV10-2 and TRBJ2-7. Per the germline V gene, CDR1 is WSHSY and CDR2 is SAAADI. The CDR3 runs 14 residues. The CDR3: CASSETARPYEQYF.

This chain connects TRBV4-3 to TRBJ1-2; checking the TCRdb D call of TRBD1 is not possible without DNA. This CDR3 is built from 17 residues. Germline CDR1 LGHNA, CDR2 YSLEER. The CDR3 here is CASSQKSGTGVYNGYTF.

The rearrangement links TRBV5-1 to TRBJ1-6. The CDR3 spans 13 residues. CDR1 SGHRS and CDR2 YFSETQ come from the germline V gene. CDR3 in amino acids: CASSLTYNSPLHF.

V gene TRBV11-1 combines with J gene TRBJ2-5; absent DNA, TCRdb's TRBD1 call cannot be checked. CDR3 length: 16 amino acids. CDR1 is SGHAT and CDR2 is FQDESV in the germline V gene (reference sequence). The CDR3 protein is CASSLRGPAPGETQYF.

CDR3: CSARTGISGNTIYF. This chain connects TRBV20-1 to TRBJ1-3. CDR3 length: 14 amino acids. CDR1 is DFQATT and CDR2 is SNEGSKA in the germline V gene (reference sequence).

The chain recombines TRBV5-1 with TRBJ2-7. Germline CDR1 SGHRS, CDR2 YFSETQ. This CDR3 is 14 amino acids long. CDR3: CASSLAPEPYEQYF.

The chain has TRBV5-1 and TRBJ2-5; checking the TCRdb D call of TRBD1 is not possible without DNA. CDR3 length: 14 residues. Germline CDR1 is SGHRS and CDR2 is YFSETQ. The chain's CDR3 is CASSSDSPRETQYF. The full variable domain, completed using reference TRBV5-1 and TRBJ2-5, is KAGVTQTPRYLIKTRGQQVTLSCSPISGHRSVSWYQQTPGQGLQFLFEYFSETQRNKGNFPGRFSGRQFSNSRSEMNVSTLELGDSALYLCASSSDSPRETQYFGPGTRLLVL.

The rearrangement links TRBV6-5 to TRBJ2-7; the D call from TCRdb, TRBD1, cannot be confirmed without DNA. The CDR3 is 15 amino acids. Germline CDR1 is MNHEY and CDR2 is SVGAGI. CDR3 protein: CASSSGQGMTYEQYF.

CDR3 in amino acids: CATSEAGTGYEQYF. This chain links TRBV24-1 with TRBJ2-7; TCRdb calls TRBD1, which cannot be checked without DNA. The CDR3 contains 14 residues. Germline assignment: CDR1 KGHDR and CDR2 SFDVKD.

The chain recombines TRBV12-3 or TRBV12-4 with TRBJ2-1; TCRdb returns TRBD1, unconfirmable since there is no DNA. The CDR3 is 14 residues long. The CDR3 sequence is CASRPGQTNNEQFF.

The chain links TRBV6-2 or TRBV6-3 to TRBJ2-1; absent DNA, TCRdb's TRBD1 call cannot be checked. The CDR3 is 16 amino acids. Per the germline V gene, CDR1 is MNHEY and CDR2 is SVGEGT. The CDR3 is CASNGIDRISYNEQFF.

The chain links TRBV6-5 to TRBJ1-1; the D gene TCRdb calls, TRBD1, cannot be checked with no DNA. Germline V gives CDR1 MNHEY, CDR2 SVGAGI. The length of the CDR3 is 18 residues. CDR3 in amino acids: CASSYSRRGTTSGTEAFF.